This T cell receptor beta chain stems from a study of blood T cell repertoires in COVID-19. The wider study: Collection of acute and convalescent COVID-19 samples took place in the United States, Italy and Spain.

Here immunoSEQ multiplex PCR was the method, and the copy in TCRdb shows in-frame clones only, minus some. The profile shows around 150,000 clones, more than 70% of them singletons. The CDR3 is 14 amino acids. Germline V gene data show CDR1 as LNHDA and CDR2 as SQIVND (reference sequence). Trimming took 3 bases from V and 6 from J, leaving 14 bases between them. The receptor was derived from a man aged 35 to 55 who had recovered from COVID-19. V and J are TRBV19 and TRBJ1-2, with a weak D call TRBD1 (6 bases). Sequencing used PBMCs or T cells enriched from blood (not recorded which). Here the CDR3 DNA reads TGTGCCAGTAGTATTACAGGGTTAAAAGATGGCTACACCTTC. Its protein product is CASSITGLKDGYTF. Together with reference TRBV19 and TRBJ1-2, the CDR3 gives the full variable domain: DGGITQSPKYLFRKEGQNVTLSCEQNLNHDAMYWYRQDPGQGLRLIYYSQIVNDFQKGDIAEGYSVSREKKESFPLTVTSAQKNPTAFYLCASSITGLKDGYTFGSGTRLTVV.